A single sample gave rise to the 30 T cell receptor beta chains below, sequenced in a study of T cell responses to AZD1222 COVID-19 vaccine. The protocol was immunoSEQ multiplex PCR, while the TCRdb copy is restricted to in-frame clones and leaves out a portion. Of 150,000 to 200,000 clones in the sample, 90% to 95% are singletons; the top ten hold about 9.3%. The sequences come from peripheral blood, collected on day 0 of AZD1222 vaccination. These receptors were taken from an adult in good health.

The rearrangement joins TRBV10-3 to TRBJ1-5; TRBD1 matches 9 bases. This CDR3 has 16 amino acids. V lost 0 bases to trimming and J lost 5 bases; unmatched junction nucleotides: 5. CDR1 is ENHRY and CDR2 is SYGVKD in the germline V gene. This chain's CDR3 is CAISESVGQGHQPQHF. As DNA, the CDR3 is TGTGCCATCAGTGAGTCCGTGGGACAGGGCCATCAGCCCCAGCATTTT.

The CDR3 sequence: CASSLEERTEAFF. CDR3 in DNA: TGCGCCAGCAGCTTGGAAGAAAGGACTGAAGCTTTCTTT. The chain has TRBV5-1 and TRBJ1-1, with D uncertain. The germline V gene encodes CDR1 SGHRS and CDR2 YFSETQ. V lost 0 bases to trimming and J lost 5 bases, with 8 bases between them. CDR3 size: 13 residues.

This clone was counted once. V and J are TRBV9 and TRBJ2-3; D unclear. CDR3 length: 16 residues. Germline CDR1 reads SGDLS; CDR2 reads YYNGEE. V lost 3 bases and J 0 bases, leaving 14 bases between the germline ends. The CDR3 bases are TGTGCCAGCAGCGCAACCCAGGAATGGAGCACAGATACGCAGTATTTT. The encoded protein is CASSATQEWSTDTQYF.

The J gene is TRBJ2-7, the V gene TRBV27; D might be TRBD1 (6 bases). This CDR3 is built from 15 residues. The V end lost 6 bases, the J end lost 2 bases, and 17 bases lay between the germline ends. Per germline, CDR1 MNHEY and CDR2 SMNVEV (reference sequence). The CDR3 sequence is CASSPGDPAAYEQYF. The CDR3 DNA reads TGTGCCAGCAGCCCAGGGGACCCAGCTGCCTACGAGCAGTACTTC.

The chain links TRBV29-1 to TRBJ2-2; tentatively, D is TRBD1 or TRBD2 (5 bases each). There are 13 residues in the CDR3. V dropped 3 bases and J dropped 6 bases, with 11 bases sitting between them. Germline V gene sequence: CDR1 SQVTM, CDR2 ANQGSEA. As DNA, the CDR3 is TGCAGCGTTGACCGGCAGGGAGCCGGGGAGCTGTTTTTT. Encoded protein: CSVDRQGAGELFF.

The count of this clone is one. The chain carries TRBV30 and TRBJ1-4; possibly TRBD1 for D (5 bases). The germline CDR1 and CDR2 sequences are GTSNPN and SVGIG (reference sequence). The CDR3 extends over 11 amino acids. V was shortened by 2 bases and J by 13 bases, with 11 bases between the two germline ends. The chain's CDR3 is CAWSRQRGLFF. The DNA for the CDR3 is TGTGCCTGGAGTCGACAGCGAGGACTGTTTTTT.

V and J are TRBV20-1 and TRBJ2-7; D is unclear. The V end was cut by 8 bases, the J end by 0 bases, with 8 bases between. The germline V gene encodes CDR1 DFQATT and CDR2 SNEGSKA (reference sequence). The CDR3 consists of 11 residues. CDR3 sequence: CSYRHSYEQYF. The CDR3 nucleotides are TGCAGTTACCGGCACTCCTACGAGCAGTACTTC.

The chain links TRBV27 to TRBJ2-7; 7 bases map to TRBD2. Looked up from germline, CDR1 is MNHEY and CDR2 is SMNVEV (reference sequence). The CDR3 has 14 residues. V lost 3 bases, J lost 2 bases, and 4 bases stayed unmatched. Here the CDR3 reads CASSLAGVPYEQYF. Written as DNA, the CDR3 is TGTGCCAGCAGTTTGGCGGGAGTCCCCTACGAGCAGTACTTC.

This clone was seen only once. Other nucleotide sequences in the sample specify the same CDR3. The rearrangement links TRBV30 to TRBJ1-1; D is unclear. V was trimmed by 3 bases and J by 4 bases, leaving 6 bases between them. This CDR3 has 11 amino acids. Germline CDR1 is GTSNPN and CDR2 is SVGIG (reference sequence). CDR3 region: CAWRGGTEAFF. CDR3 sequence (DNA): TGTGCCTGGAGGGGTGGCACTGAAGCTTTCTTT.

The chain carries TRBV7-8 and TRBJ2-1, with D possibly called TRBD1 or TRBD2 (5 bases each). V was clipped by 6 bases and J by 5 bases, with 14 bases between them. The germline gives CDR1 SGHVS, CDR2 FQNEAQ. The CDR3 has 14 residues. CDR3 coding DNA: TGTGCCAGCAGAAACCGGGACGGGGACAATGAGCAGTTCTTC. Translated, it gives CASRNRDGDNEQFF.

The V and J genes are TRBV4-1 and TRBJ2-1; D perhaps matches TRBD2 (6 bases). The V gene lost 3 bases and the J gene lost 8 bases, with 20 bases spanning the gap. Germline V gives CDR1 MGHRA, CDR2 YSYEKL. This CDR3 is 16 amino acids long. In DNA form, the CDR3 reads TGCGCCAGCAGCCAGGGGCTGGCGGGAAAATCCCATGAGCAGTTCTTC. Encoded protein: CASSQGLAGKSHEQFF.

The chain has TRBV6-1 and TRBJ1-6; D is undetermined. The germline gives CDR1 MNHNS, CDR2 SASEGT. This CDR3 spans 15 amino acids. V was trimmed by 1 base and J by 7 bases, leaving 11 bases between them. CDR3 protein: CASSEVAVGNSPLHF. The CDR3 DNA is TGTGCCAGCAGTGAAGTGGCAGTGGGGAATTCACCCCTCCACTTT.

V gene TRBV4-1 combines with J gene TRBJ2-3; no reliable D call. CDR1 is MGHRA and CDR2 is YSYEKL in the germline V gene. The CDR3 has 14 residues. The V end was cut by 6 bases, the J end by 2 bases, with 12 bases between. The CDR3 loop reads CASSLATPTDTQYF. CDR3 nucleotide sequence: TGCGCCAGCAGTCTGGCAACCCCCACAGATACGCAGTATTTT.

The rearrangement links TRBV10-3 to TRBJ1-1; D uncertain. Germline loops: CDR1 ENHRY, CDR2 SYGVKD. Trimming removed 5 bases from V and 4 bases from J, with 14 bases in between. The CDR3 loop spans 14 amino acids. DNA for the CDR3: TGTGCCATCAGTCACAGCTCTCAGGTCACTGAAGCTTTCTTT. Translating it yields CAISHSSQVTEAFF.

The J gene is TRBJ1-4, the V gene TRBV7-9; D gene uncertain. This CDR3 is 13 amino acids long. CDR1 and CDR2 from the germline V gene are SEHNR and FQNEAQ (reference sequence). V lost 1 base and J lost 7, with 7 bases in between. The CDR3 DNA sequence: TGTGCCAGCAGCTTAGGGTCGGTTGAAAAACTGTTTTTT. Translated: CASSLGSVEKLFF.

Notes on this clone: Sequence at one end of the junction differs from germline and may be a read error. This CDR3 is also generated by other DNA sequences in the sample. The chain recombines TRBV28 with TRBJ1-1, with 9 positions matching TRBD1. The germline CDR1 and CDR2 sequences are MDHEN and SYDVKM. The CDR3 totals 17 residues. The CDR3, as DNA: TGTGCCAGCAGTTTCGGGACAGGGTTTGAGTGGAACACTGAAGCTTTCTTC. Translating gives CASSFGTGFEWNTEAFF. The complete variable domain, with remaining parts taken from reference TRBV28 and TRBJ1-1, reads DVKVTQSSRYLVKRTGEKVFLECVQDMDHENMFWYRQDPGLGLRLIYFSYDVKMKEKGDIPEGYSVSREKKERFSLILESASTNQTSMYLCASSFGTGFEWNTEAFFGQGTRLTVV.

As DNA, the CDR3 is TGTGCCAGCAGTGCCGGGACAGGAGAAACAGATACGCAGTATTTT. This sequence encodes CASSAGTGETDTQYF. The chain employs TRBV6-4 and TRBJ2-3; 8 bases are shared with TRBD1. The junction had 6 bases not matched to a gene; V was cut back by 4 bases and J by 3 bases. There are 15 residues in the CDR3. The germline gives CDR1 MRHNA, CDR2 SNTAGT.

This chain connects TRBV5-1 to TRBJ2-3; D perhaps matches TRBD2 (6 bases). Trimming removed 4 bases at V and 4 bases at J, with 13 bases between. The CDR3 totals 14 residues. Germline V CDR1 and CDR2: SGHRS, YFSETQ. CDR3: CASSLPGVPDTQYF. The CDR3 DNA follows: TGCGCCAGCAGCCTTCCGGGAGTCCCAGATACGCAGTATTTT.

The chain links TRBV18 to TRBJ1-5, with a weak D call TRBD1 (5 bases). CDR1 is KGHSH, CDR2 LQKENI, per germline. This CDR3 comprises 14 residues. Trimming left V 2 bases short and J 3 bases short, with 8 bases between. CDR3 amino acids: CASSPDRPNQPQHF. In nucleotides, the CDR3 is TGTGCCAGCTCACCAGACAGACCCAATCAGCCCCAGCATTTT.

The V and J genes are TRBV5-7 and TRBJ1-1; D is ambiguous. TRBV5-7 is an ORF, and what it does is uncertain. The CDR3 is made up of 15 amino acids. Trimming cost V 4 bases and J 1 base, with 14 bases left between them. For the CDR3, the DNA is TGTGCCAGCAGCAGGACCGAGGAACCGAACACTGAAGCTTTCTTT. This encodes CASSRTEEPNTEAFF.

The gene calls are TRBV27 and TRBJ1-1; unclear D gene. CDR3 length equals 13 residues. Germline V gene data show CDR1 as MNHEY and CDR2 as SMNVEV (reference sequence). V lost 8 bases and J lost 2, with 12 bases in between. The CDR3 loop reads CASGYSLNTEAFF. CDR3 in DNA: TGTGCCAGCGGATACAGCCTTAACACTGAAGCTTTCTTT.

Concerning this clone: The same CDR3 also results from other DNA sequences found in this sample. The gene calls are TRBV7-9 and TRBJ2-7; 7 nucleotides agree with TRBD1. V was pared by 3 bases and J by 0 bases, with 2 bases of the junction left unmatched. The CDR3 covers 14 residues. Germline V gives CDR1 SEHNR, CDR2 FQNEAQ (reference sequence). CDR3 residues: CASSFGTVSYEQYF. In DNA form, the CDR3 reads TGTGCCAGCAGCTTCGGGACAGTCTCCTACGAGCAGTACTTC. The full variable domain, its missing parts supplied by reference TRBV7-9 and TRBJ2-7, is DTGVSQNPRHKITKRGQNVTFRCDPISEHNRLYWYRQTLGQGPEFLTYFQNEAQLEKSRLLSDRFSAERPKGSFSTLEIQRTEQGDSAMYLCASSFGTVSYEQYFGPGTRLTVT.

The rearrangement joins TRBV25-1 to TRBJ1-2; 7 nucleotides line up with TRBD1. This CDR3 has 17 amino acids. With 1 base clipped from V and 7 bases from J, the junction kept 15 bases outside the gene matches. Germline CDR1 is MGHDK and CDR2 is SYGVNS. CDR3 loop: CASSESVARGQSSGYTF. DNA of the CDR3: TGTGCCAGCAGTGAATCGGTAGCTCGGGGACAGTCGTCTGGCTACACCTTC.

The CDR3 loop reads CASSFGGGINTGELFF. The CDR3 coding sequence is TGTGCCAGCAGCTTTGGAGGGGGAATTAACACCGGGGAGCTGTTTTTT. This rearrangement joins TRBV11-2 to TRBJ2-2; possibly TRBD1 or TRBD2 for D (6 bases each). This CDR3 spans 16 amino acids. V dropped 3 bases and J dropped 2 bases, with 13 bases sitting between them. Germline-derived CDR1 and CDR2 are SGHAT and FQNNGV.

This chain links TRBV19 with TRBJ2-7, with TRBD2 matching 7 bases. V lost 10 bases, J lost 3 bases, and 12 bases stayed unmatched. Germline V gene data show CDR1 as LNHDA and CDR2 as SQIVND (reference sequence). CDR3 size: 14 residues. CDR3 DNA: TGTGCCACTGCGGACCGGGCGGGAGTCTACGAGCAGTACTTC. Its translation is CATADRAGVYEQYF.

The rearrangement uses TRBV19 and TRBJ2-2, with 7 bases that match TRBD2. The CDR3 length is 17 residues. V was clipped by 3 bases and J by 0 bases; unmatched bases: 7. Per the germline V gene, CDR1 is LNHDA and CDR2 is SQIVND (reference sequence). In DNA, the CDR3 is TGTGCCAGTAGTATGTGGTCGGCGGGAGCGAACACCGGGGAGCTGTTTTTT. It specifies CASSMWSAGANTGELFF.

The chain links TRBV4-1 to TRBJ2-1, with 10 bases lining up with TRBD2. This CDR3 has 15 amino acids. In germline, CDR1 is MGHRA, CDR2 YSYEKL. V dropped 8 bases and J dropped 4; count of bases not matched to a gene: 8. The CDR3 DNA reads TGCGCCAGCCCCCACGCGACTAGCGGGTACAATGAGCAGTTCTTC. As protein: CASPHATSGYNEQFF.

The chain has TRBV5-1 and TRBJ2-7; 7 positions match TRBD1. Germline CDR1 and CDR2: SGHRS and YFSETQ. The CDR3 consists of 14 residues. Trimming at V came to 2 bases and at J to 2 bases, leaving 4 bases not matched to a gene. CDR3 sequence reads: CASSLDRAPYEQYF. CDR3 coding DNA: TGCGCCAGCAGCTTAGACAGGGCCCCCTACGAGCAGTACTTC.

This sequence joins TRBV5-1 and TRBJ1-3; TRBD1 is a possible D gene (6 bases). Per the germline V gene, CDR1 is SGHRS and CDR2 is YFSETQ. This CDR3 spans 16 amino acids. V lost 1 base to trimming and J lost 2 bases, with 13 bases between them. The CDR3 protein is CASSLWGAGAGNTIYF. The CDR3 coding sequence is TGCGCCAGCAGCTTGTGGGGGGCCGGTGCTGGAAACACCATATATTTT.

The gene calls are TRBV28 and TRBJ1-5, with D possibly being TRBD1 (6 bases). Germline assignment: CDR1 MDHEN and CDR2 SYDVKM. With 5 bases removed from V and 4 bases from J, the gap between germline ends came to 21 bases. The CDR3 has 17 amino acids. In DNA form, the CDR3 reads TGTGCCAGCAGTCCCACACAGGGTGCCGAACCTAATCAGCCCCAGCATTTT. Its protein product is CASSPTQGAEPNQPQHF. The full variable domain, completed using reference TRBV28 and TRBJ1-5, is DVKVTQSSRYLVKRTGEKVFLECVQDMDHENMFWYRQDPGLGLRLIYFSYDVKMKEKGDIPEGYSVSREKKERFSLILESASTNQTSMYLCASSPTQGAEPNQPQHFGDGTRLSIL.